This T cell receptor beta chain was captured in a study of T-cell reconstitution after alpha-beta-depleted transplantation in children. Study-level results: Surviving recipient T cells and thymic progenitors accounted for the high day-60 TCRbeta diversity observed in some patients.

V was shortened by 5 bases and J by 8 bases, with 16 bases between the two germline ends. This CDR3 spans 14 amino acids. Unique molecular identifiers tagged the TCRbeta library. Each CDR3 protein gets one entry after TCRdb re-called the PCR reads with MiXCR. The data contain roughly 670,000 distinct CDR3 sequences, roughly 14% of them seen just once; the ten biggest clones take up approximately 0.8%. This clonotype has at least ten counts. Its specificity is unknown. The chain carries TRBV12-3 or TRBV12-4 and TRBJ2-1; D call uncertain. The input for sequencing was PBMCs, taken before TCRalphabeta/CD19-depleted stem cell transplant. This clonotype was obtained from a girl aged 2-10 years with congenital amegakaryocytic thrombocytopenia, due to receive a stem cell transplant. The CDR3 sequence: CASSPTVGTYEQFF. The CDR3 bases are TGTGCCAGCAGTCCAACGGTAGGAACCTATGAGCAGTTCTTC.